This is a list of T cell receptor beta chains from one sample in a study of lymphopenia after photon versus proton radiotherapy. Here immunoSEQ multiplex PCR was the method, and the copy in TCRdb shows in-frame clones only, minus some. Of about 25,000 clones in the sample, around 90% were seen once. The sequencing used peripheral blood, collected from a patient treated with photon-based radiotherapy. These receptors were obtained from a man aged 50-60 years with gastric cancer. The CDR3 runs from the conserved cysteine through the conserved F or W. D genes are given only for firm matches. Rows may omit the clone size; those that give it use once, few, many or a size class.

d_gene: NA; j_gene: TRBJ2-7; v_gene: TRBV4-3; abundance: NA; CDR3aa: CASSQEVAGASYEQYF; CDR3nt: TGCGCCAGCAGCCAAGAAGTCGCGGGGGCCTCCTACGAGCAGTACTTC
d_gene: TRBD2; j_gene: TRBJ2-5; v_gene: TRBV9; abundance: NA; CDR3aa: CASGTGTSGVGETQYF; CDR3nt: TGTGCCAGCGGAACCGGGACTAGCGGGGTGGGAGAGACCCAGTACTTC
d_gene: NA; j_gene: TRBJ1-2; v_gene: TRBV6-1; abundance: NA; CDR3aa: CASSEKSRGLYF; CDR3nt: TGTGCCAGCAGTGAAAAGAGCCGGGGCCTATACTTC
d_gene: NA; j_gene: TRBJ2-3; v_gene: TRBV19; abundance: NA; CDR3aa: CASSIFGSSTDTQYF; CDR3nt: TGTGCCAGTAGTATTTTTGGTTCTAGCACAGATACGCAGTATTTT
d_gene: NA; j_gene: TRBJ2-7; v_gene: TRBV2; abundance: once; CDR3aa: CASREYSRVNRYEQYF; CDR3nt: TGTGCCAGCAGGGAATACAGCAGGGTAAATCGCTACGAGCAGTACTTC
d_gene: NA; j_gene: TRBJ2-5; v_gene: TRBV5-1; abundance: NA; CDR3aa: CASSLSGRVQETQYF; CDR3nt: TGCGCCAGCAGCTTATCGGGCAGGGTACAAGAGACCCAGTACTTC
d_gene: TRBD2; j_gene: TRBJ2-6; v_gene: TRBV5-6; abundance: few; CDR3aa: CASSYSGGSGANVLTF; CDR3nt: TGTGCCAGCAGCTATAGCGGGGGCTCTGGGGCCAACGTCCTGACTTTC
d_gene: TRBD2; j_gene: TRBJ2-5; v_gene: TRBV5-1; abundance: NA; CDR3aa: CASSLDASGGEETQYF; CDR3nt: TGCGCCAGCAGCTTGGATGCTAGCGGGGGGGAGGAGACCCAGTACTTC
d_gene: NA; j_gene: TRBJ2-7; v_gene: TRBV11-2; abundance: NA; CDR3aa: CASSLGLLYTYEQYF; CDR3nt: TGTGCCAGCAGCTTAGGGCTCCTCTACACCTACGAGCAGTACTTC
d_gene: NA; j_gene: TRBJ2-5; v_gene: TRBV6-1; abundance: NA; CDR3aa: CASSDPGRQGTQYF; CDR3nt: TGTGCCAGCTCCGACCCGGGACGCCAGGGGACCCAGTACTTC
d_gene: TRBD2; j_gene: TRBJ2-3; v_gene: TRBV10-1; abundance: NA; CDR3aa: CASSESSSGATDTQYF; CDR3nt: TGCGCCAGCAGTGAGTCGTCCAGCGGGGCCACAGATACGCAGTATTTT
d_gene: NA; j_gene: TRBJ2-7; v_gene: TRBV10-1; abundance: NA; CDR3aa: CASSEADTYEQYF; CDR3nt: TGCGCCAGCAGTGAGGCGGACACCTACGAGCAGTACTTC
d_gene: NA; j_gene: TRBJ1-1; v_gene: TRBV5-1; abundance: NA; CDR3aa: CASSLGVPGNTEAFF; CDR3nt: TGCGCCAGCAGCTTAGGGGTTCCGGGGAACACTGAAGCTTTCTTT
d_gene: TRBD2; j_gene: TRBJ2-1; v_gene: TRBV9; abundance: NA; CDR3aa: CASSSGLAGYNEQFF; CDR3nt: TGTGCCAGCAGCTCGGGACTAGCGGGATACAATGAGCAGTTCTTC
d_gene: NA; j_gene: TRBJ1-2; v_gene: TRBV7-9; abundance: NA; CDR3aa: CASSSSGMAYGYTF; CDR3nt: TGTGCCAGCAGCTCCTCCGGGATGGCCTATGGCTACACCTTC
d_gene: NA; j_gene: TRBJ1-4; v_gene: TRBV30; abundance: NA; CDR3aa: CAWSVDVARKKLFF; CDR3nt: TGTGCCTGGAGTGTGGACGTCGCCCGGAAAAAACTGTTTTTT
d_gene: TRBD1; j_gene: TRBJ1-6; v_gene: TRBV7-2; abundance: NA; CDR3aa: CASSTATGEQGSPLHF; CDR3nt: TGTGCCAGCAGCACAGCGACAGGGGAGCAGGGTTCACCCCTCCACTTT
d_gene: NA; j_gene: TRBJ2-3; v_gene: TRBV2; abundance: NA; CDR3aa: CASRSTGTDTQYF; CDR3nt: TGTGCCAGCAGGTCCACAGGGACAGATACGCAGTATTTT
d_gene: NA; j_gene: TRBJ1-1; v_gene: TRBV10-2; abundance: NA; CDR3aa: CASTRQADTEAFF; CDR3nt: TGCGCCAGCACGAGACAGGCTGACACTGAAGCTTTCTTT
d_gene: NA; j_gene: TRBJ2-3; v_gene: TRBV7-6; abundance: NA; CDR3aa: CASSFAGRGSSTDTQYF; CDR3nt: TGTGCCAGCAGCTTCGCGGGGCGCGGCAGTTCGACAGATACGCAGTATTTT
d_gene: NA; j_gene: TRBJ1-3; v_gene: TRBV2; abundance: NA; CDR3aa: CASGGDRDNGNTIYF; CDR3nt: TGTGCCAGCGGGGGGGACCGGGACAACGGAAACACCATATATTTT
d_gene: TRBD2; j_gene: TRBJ2-7; v_gene: TRBV5-1; abundance: once; CDR3aa: CASSPRTSGYEQYF; CDR3nt: TGCGCCAGCAGCCCCCGGACTAGCGGGTACGAGCAGTACTTC
d_gene: NA; j_gene: TRBJ2-7; v_gene: TRBV15; abundance: NA; CDR3aa: CATSRRTESSYEQYF; CDR3nt: TGTGCCACCAGCAGAAGGACAGAGAGCTCCTACGAGCAGTACTTC
d_gene: NA; j_gene: TRBJ1-2; v_gene: TRBV11-2; abundance: NA; CDR3aa: CASSLAGTPNYGYTF; CDR3nt: TGTGCCAGCAGCTTAGCAGGGACTCCCAACTATGGCTACACCTTC
d_gene: TRBD1; j_gene: TRBJ2-3; v_gene: TRBV5-1; abundance: NA; CDR3aa: CASSHGDRGITDTQYF; CDR3nt: TGCGCCAGCAGCCACGGGGACAGGGGGATCACAGATACGCAGTATTTT
d_gene: NA; j_gene: TRBJ1-5; v_gene: TRBV6-6; abundance: NA; CDR3aa: CASSYSSDGDQPQHF; CDR3nt: TGTGCCAGCAGTTACTCCTCGGACGGGGATCAGCCCCAGCATTTT
d_gene: TRBD1; j_gene: TRBJ2-2; v_gene: TRBV9; abundance: NA; CDR3aa: CASSVGTGAPTGELFF; CDR3nt: TGTGCCAGCAGCGTAGGGACAGGGGCCCCCACCGGGGAGCTGTTTTTT
d_gene: NA; j_gene: TRBJ2-2; v_gene: TRBV7-6; abundance: NA; CDR3aa: CASSKLESGELFF; CDR3nt: TGTGCCAGCAGCAAACTGGAGTCCGGGGAGCTGTTTTTT
d_gene: TRBD2; j_gene: TRBJ2-3; v_gene: TRBV6-1; abundance: few; CDR3aa: CASSKLAGGTDTQYF; CDR3nt: TGTGCCAGCAGTAAATTAGCGGGGGGCACAGATACGCAGTATTTT
d_gene: NA; j_gene: TRBJ1-6; v_gene: TRBV23-1; abundance: NA; CDR3aa: CASSQILEKGIPYNSPLHF; CDR3nt: TGCGCCAGCAGTCAAATCCTCGAGAAGGGGATACCCTATAATTCACCCCTCCACTTT
d_gene: TRBD1; j_gene: TRBJ1-5; v_gene: TRBV30; abundance: NA; CDR3aa: CAWSAGQGNQPQHF; CDR3nt: TGTGCCTGGAGTGCGGGACAGGGTAATCAGCCCCAGCATTTT
d_gene: NA; j_gene: TRBJ2-1; v_gene: TRBV21-1; abundance: few; CDR3aa: CASSPSSGAPGSSYNEQFF; CDR3nt: TGTGCCAGCAGCCCAAGTTCCGGGGCTCCCGGAAGCTCCTACAATGAGCAGTTCTTC
d_gene: TRBD1; j_gene: TRBJ1-2; v_gene: TRBV19; abundance: NA; CDR3aa: CASSPTGGWHGYTF; CDR3nt: TGTGCCAGTAGCCCGACAGGGGGTTGGCACGGCTACACCTTC
d_gene: TRBD1; j_gene: TRBJ2-1; v_gene: TRBV6-1; abundance: once; CDR3aa: CASSAIGTGYDEQFF; CDR3nt: TGTGCCAGCAGTGCCATCGGGACAGGGTACGATGAGCAGTTCTTC
d_gene: TRBD1; j_gene: TRBJ2-7; v_gene: TRBV27; abundance: NA; CDR3aa: CASSSRGTGGYEQYF; CDR3nt: TGTGCCAGCAGTTCCCGTGGGACAGGGGGTTACGAGCAGTACTTC
d_gene: TRBD1; j_gene: TRBJ1-5; v_gene: TRBV19; abundance: NA; CDR3aa: CASSARRDRGQPQHF; CDR3nt: TGTGCCAGTAGTGCCCGCCGGGACAGGGGCCAGCCCCAGCATTTT
d_gene: NA; j_gene: TRBJ1-5; v_gene: TRBV7-9; abundance: few; CDR3aa: CASSSAGLSQHF; CDR3nt: TGTGCCAGCAGCTCAGCCGGTTTGTCCCAGCATTTT
d_gene: NA; j_gene: TRBJ2-4; v_gene: TRBV4-3; abundance: NA; CDR3aa: CASSQDFTGSVNIQYF; CDR3nt: TGCGCCAGCAGCCAAGATTTCACAGGGAGCGTGAACATTCAGTACTTC
d_gene: NA; j_gene: TRBJ2-1; v_gene: TRBV19; abundance: NA; CDR3aa: CASSISGFNEQFF; CDR3nt: TGTGCCAGTAGTATATCGGGGTTTAATGAGCAGTTCTTC
d_gene: TRBD2; j_gene: TRBJ2-2; v_gene: TRBV9; abundance: NA; CDR3aa: CASSGLAGGLTGELFF; CDR3nt: TGTGCCAGCAGCGGTCTAGCGGGGGGTTTGACCGGGGAGCTGTTTTTT
d_gene: TRBD1; j_gene: TRBJ2-2; v_gene: TRBV19; abundance: NA; CDR3aa: CASGKSRDRDFAGELFF; CDR3nt: TGTGCCAGTGGCAAGTCCCGGGACAGGGATTTCGCCGGGGAGCTGTTTTTT
d_gene: NA; j_gene: TRBJ2-4; v_gene: TRBV29-1; abundance: NA; CDR3aa: CSVEDGLAKNIQYF; CDR3nt: TGCAGCGTTGAGGACGGTTTAGCCAAAAACATTCAGTACTTC
d_gene: TRBD1; j_gene: TRBJ2-6; v_gene: TRBV15; abundance: NA; CDR3aa: CATSGTRMTGNKLSGANVLTF; CDR3nt: TGTGCCACCAGCGGAACCCGAATGACAGGGAACAAACTCTCTGGGGCCAACGTCCTGACTTTC
d_gene: NA; j_gene: TRBJ2-1; v_gene: TRBV9; abundance: NA; CDR3aa: CASSTGNNEQFF; CDR3nt: TGTGCCAGCAGCACCGGGAACAATGAGCAGTTCTTC
d_gene: TRBD1; j_gene: TRBJ1-5; v_gene: TRBV19; abundance: NA; CDR3aa: CATQTDRAGQPQHF; CDR3nt: TGTGCCACCCAAACGGACAGGGCAGGTCAGCCCCAGCATTTT
d_gene: TRBD1; j_gene: TRBJ1-2; v_gene: TRBV19; abundance: NA; CDR3aa: CASGTVYGYTF; CDR3nt: TGTGCCAGTGGGACAGTCTATGGCTACACCTTC
d_gene: TRBD1; j_gene: TRBJ1-6; v_gene: TRBV28; abundance: NA; CDR3aa: CASSPTGGSYNSPLHF; CDR3nt: TGTGCCAGCAGCCCAACAGGGGGATCTTATAATTCACCCCTCCACTTT
d_gene: TRBD2; j_gene: TRBJ2-3; v_gene: TRBV4-1; abundance: NA; CDR3aa: CASSQLSAGATDTQYF; CDR3nt: TGCGCCAGCAGCCAACTCTCAGCGGGGGCCACAGATACGCAGTATTTT
d_gene: NA; j_gene: TRBJ2-2; v_gene: TRBV7-8; abundance: NA; CDR3aa: CASSLVQGNGELFF; CDR3nt: TGTGCCAGCAGCTTAGTACAGGGCAACGGGGAGCTGTTTTTT
d_gene: TRBD1; j_gene: TRBJ1-1; v_gene: TRBV2; abundance: NA; CDR3aa: CASTRDSHEAFF; CDR3nt: TGTGCCAGCACCAGGGACAGCCATGAAGCTTTCTTT
d_gene: TRBD1; j_gene: TRBJ1-2; v_gene: TRBV25-1; abundance: NA; CDR3aa: CASSESKGAELGYTF; CDR3nt: TGTGCCAGCAGTGAATCCAAGGGGGCGGAACTCGGCTACACCTTC
d_gene: NA; j_gene: TRBJ1-2; v_gene: TRBV7-3; abundance: NA; CDR3aa: CASSLSGSPNYGYTF; CDR3nt: TGTGCCAGCAGCTTATCCGGGTCGCCCAACTATGGCTACACCTTC
d_gene: TRBD2; j_gene: TRBJ2-5; v_gene: TRBV6-5; abundance: NA; CDR3aa: CASSYSLAGGVETQYF; CDR3nt: TGTGCCAGCAGTTACTCCCTAGCGGGGGGGGTGGAGACCCAGTACTTC
d_gene: NA; j_gene: TRBJ1-2; v_gene: TRBV7-2; abundance: few; CDR3aa: CASSLVGGGYGYTF; CDR3nt: TGTGCCAGCAGCTTAGTCGGGGGCGGCTATGGCTACACCTTC